The table lists the clone carrying this TCR beta chain with many counts. What it binds is unknown. This sample was included in a study of metastatic and nonmetastatic thyroid tumors. Study-level findings and limits: It was reportedly found that TCR beta diversity was significantly higher in malignant thyroid tumors than in benign nodules, a difference seen in both blood and tumor samples.

As handled by the study authors: To classify distant metastasis in papillary thyroid cancer, a model was built from CDR3 differences across clinicopathological groups. MiXCR was used by TCRdb to re-call the PCR reads. These V and J calls derive from TCRdb rather than the authors' analysis. The sample records 27,000 or so clones, roughly 24% being singletons. This CDR3 contains 17 residues. With 5 bases removed from V and 1 base from J, the gap between germline ends came to 19 bases. From germline, CDR1 is LGHNA and CDR2 YNFKEQ. Thyroid surgery had not been preceded by any treatment in any patient. The receptor's source is a female donor with papillary thyroid cancer or a benign thyroid nodule (not recorded which). Some clones in this sample may be carry-over from other donors' samples. Material: blood. The chain recombines TRBV4-2 with TRBJ2-3, with TRBD2 as a possible D gene (7 bases). CDR3 residues: CASSKQGGRGGTDTQYF. CDR3 DNA: TGTGCCAGCAGCAAACAGGGCGGGAGAGGGGGCACAGATACGCAGTATTTT.